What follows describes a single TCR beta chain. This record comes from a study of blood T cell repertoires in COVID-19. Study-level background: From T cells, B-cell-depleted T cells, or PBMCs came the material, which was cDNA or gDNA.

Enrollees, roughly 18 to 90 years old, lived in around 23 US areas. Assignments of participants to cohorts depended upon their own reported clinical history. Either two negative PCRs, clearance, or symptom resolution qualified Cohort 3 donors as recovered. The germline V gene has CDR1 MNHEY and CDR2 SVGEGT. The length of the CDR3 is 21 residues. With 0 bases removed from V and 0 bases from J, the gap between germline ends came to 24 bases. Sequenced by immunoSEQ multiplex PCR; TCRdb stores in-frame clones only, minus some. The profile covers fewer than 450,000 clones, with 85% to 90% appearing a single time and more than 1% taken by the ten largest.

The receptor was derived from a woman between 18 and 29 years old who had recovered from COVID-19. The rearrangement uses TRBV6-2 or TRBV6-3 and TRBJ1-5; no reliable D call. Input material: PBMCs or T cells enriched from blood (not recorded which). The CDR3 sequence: CASSYSSAAGIRSYSNQPQHF. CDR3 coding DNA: TGTGCCAGCAGTTACTCGAGTGCCGCGGGGATCAGGTCCTATAGCAATCAGCCCCAGCATTTT.